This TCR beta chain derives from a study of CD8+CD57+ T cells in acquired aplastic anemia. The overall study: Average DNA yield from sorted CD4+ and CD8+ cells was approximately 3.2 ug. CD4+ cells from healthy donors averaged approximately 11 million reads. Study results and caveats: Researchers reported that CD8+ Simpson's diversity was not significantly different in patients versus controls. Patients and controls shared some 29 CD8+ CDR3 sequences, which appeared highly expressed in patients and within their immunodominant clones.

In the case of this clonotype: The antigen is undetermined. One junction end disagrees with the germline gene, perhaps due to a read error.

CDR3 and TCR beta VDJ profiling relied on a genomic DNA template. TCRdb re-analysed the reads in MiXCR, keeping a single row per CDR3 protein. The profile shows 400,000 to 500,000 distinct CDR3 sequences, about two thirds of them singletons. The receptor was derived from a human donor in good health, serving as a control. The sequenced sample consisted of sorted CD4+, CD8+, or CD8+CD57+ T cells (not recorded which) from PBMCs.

CDR3 DNA sequence: TGTGGCAGTAGTGTGATGGGGAACACTGAAGCTTTCTTT. As protein: CGSSVMGNTEAFF. The gene calls are TRBV19 and TRBJ1-1; no clear D gene. The CDR3 consists of 13 residues. Germline CDR1 LNHDA, CDR2 SQIVND (reference sequence).